The 15 T cell receptor beta chains in this list originate from one sample, sequenced in a study of graft-versus-host responses after intestinal transplantation. Antigen specificity for these receptors is unknown. Assay: immunoSEQ multiplex PCR; the TCRdb copy retains only in-frame clones and omits some. The sample records about 85,000 clones, around 93% being singletons. Specimen: unstimulated CD8+ T cells sorted from spleen or lymph node cells, collected before transplant. These receptors were obtained from a human donor who was the organ donor for an intestinal transplant.

The chain recombines TRBV5-6 with TRBJ2-7; the match to TRBD1 covers 8 bases. The CDR3 has 15 amino acids. The V gene's germline CDR1 is SGHDT and CDR2 YYEEEE. After removal of 3 bases from V and 3 bases from J, the junction contained 8 bases not matched to a gene. The CDR3 sequence is CASSWGTGPNYEQYF. The CDR3 DNA reads TGTGCCAGCAGCTGGGGGACAGGACCCAACTACGAGCAGTACTTC.

The chain carries TRBV18 and TRBJ2-1; D is unclear. The length of the CDR3 is 13 residues. CDR1 KGHSH and CDR2 LQKENI come from the germline V gene. The V and J ends lost 0 bases and 8 bases respectively, with 8 bases between them. The CDR3 bases are TGTGCCAGCTCACCACCGTTAGCTGATGAGCAGTTCTTC. Amino acid sequence: CASSPPLADEQFF.

The chain combines TRBV5-4 with TRBJ2-1; D remains ambiguous. The CDR3 is 13 residues long. Between the trimmed V and J ends, which lost 0 bases and 7 bases, there was a span of 8 bases. In germline, CDR1 is SGHNT, CDR2 YYREEE (reference sequence). The CDR3: CASSLALGNEQFF. As DNA, the CDR3 is TGTGCCAGCAGCTTGGCTTTGGGGAATGAGCAGTTCTTC.

The chain uses TRBV25-1 and TRBJ2-7; D is possibly TRBD1 (5 bases). The germline V gene has CDR1 MGHDK and CDR2 SYGVNS. The CDR3 is 16 amino acids. V gave up 3 bases and J gave up 4 bases, with 19 bases separating them. This CDR3 is CASSDPHQGSWYEQYF. The CDR3 DNA sequence: TGTGCCAGCAGTGACCCGCACCAGGGATCTTGGTACGAGCAGTACTTC.

Notes on this clone: In the same sample, other DNA sequences code for this CDR3. The chain links TRBV19 to TRBJ2-7; the D is unclear. The V and J ends lost 3 bases and 4 bases respectively, with 7 bases between them. Germline CDR1 is LNHDA and CDR2 is SQIVND (reference sequence). The CDR3 runs to 12 residues. CDR3 sequence: CASSIGPYEQYF. The CDR3 nucleotides read TGTGCCAGTAGTATTGGCCCATACGAGCAGTACTTC.

The V and J genes are TRBV6-4 and TRBJ2-1; 7 bases agree with TRBD2. Germline V gene lookup returns CDR1 MRHNA and CDR2 SNTAGT. The CDR3 length is 15 residues. The V gene end was trimmed by 2 bases and the J gene end by 0 bases; junction bases not matched to a gene: 1. CDR3 sequence (DNA): TGTGCCAGCAGTGACGGCGGGAGCTCCTACAATGAGCAGTTCTTC. Its translation: CASSDGGSSYNEQFF.

The genes are TRBV4-1 and TRBJ2-1; D remains unclear. Trimming stripped 3 bases from V and 8 bases from J, with 11 bases between. Germline assignment: CDR1 MGHRA and CDR2 YSYEKL. CDR3 length: 13 amino acids. CDR3 DNA: TGCGCCAGCAGCCAGTTCTTGTCGGATGAGCAGTTCTTC. It is translated as CASSQFLSDEQFF.

The V and J genes are TRBV15 and TRBJ2-3, with a weak D call TRBD1 (5 bases). V gave up 0 bases and J gave up 3 bases, with 13 bases separating them. The CDR3 runs to 16 residues. Looked up from germline, CDR1 is LNHNV and CDR2 is YYDKDF (reference sequence). The CDR3 sequence: CATSRDRAGFTDTQYF. The CDR3 coding sequence is TGTGCCACCAGCAGAGATCGAGCAGGGTTTACAGATACGCAGTATTTT.

The chain recombines TRBV20-1 with TRBJ1-2; weak D call: TRBD1 (5 bases). CDR3 length: 11 residues. The germline V gene has CDR1 DFQATT and CDR2 SNEGSKA (reference sequence). Here the CDR3 DNA reads TGCAGGGTGGGGGGAGACTATGGCTACACCTTC. This codes for CRVGGDYGYTF.

This chain uses TRBV2 with TRBJ2-1, with a possible D match to TRBD1 (5 bases). Trimming pared 11 bases from V and 10 bases from J, leaving 21 bases between. CDR1 is SNHLY, CDR2 FYNNEI, per germline. This CDR3 comprises 13 residues. The CDR3 coding sequence is TGTGCCCTCTCCCGGTGGCAGGGTAGAGAGCAGTTCTTC. Its translation: CALSRWQGREQFF.

This chain uses TRBV30 with TRBJ2-2, with TRBD1 identical over 7 bases. CDR1 and CDR2 (germline): GTSNPN, SVGIG (reference sequence). Losses at the gene ends were 8 bases for V and 4 bases for J; bases not matched to a gene: 10. The CDR3 is 14 amino acids. The CDR3 DNA reads as TGTGCCGGAGATGGGACAGACGCCACCGGGGAGCTGTTTTTT. The encoded protein is CAGDGTDATGELFF.

The V gene is TRBV6-5, the J gene TRBJ1-2, with unresolved D. V gave up 2 bases and J gave up 4 bases, with 8 bases separating them. CDR3 length equals 13 residues. Germline lookup yields CDR1 MNHEY and CDR2 SVGAGI. For the CDR3, the DNA is TGTGCCAGCAGTTACCTTCTTGCCTATGGCTACACCTTC. It yields the protein CASSYLLAYGYTF.

V gene TRBV6-5 combines with J gene TRBJ1-2, with D perhaps TRBD1 (6 bases). The CDR3 runs to 11 residues. The germline CDR1 and CDR2 sequences are MNHEY and SVGAGI. Trimming cost V 6 bases and J 5 bases, with 7 bases left between them. CDR3: CASRQGYGYTF. The CDR3 region has the DNA TGTGCCAGCAGACAGGGTTATGGCTACACCTTC.

The V gene is TRBV7-2, the J gene TRBJ2-3, with D uncertain. Germline CDR1 and CDR2: SGHTA and FQGNSA. The CDR3 is 14 residues long. V gave up 5 bases and J gave up 6 bases, with 15 bases separating them. CDR3 DNA: TGTGCCAGCAGCCCACGACGCCCCGGCGATACGCAGTATTTT. Translated, it gives CASSPRRPGDTQYF.

The chain combines TRBV4-1 with TRBJ2-1; no firm D call. CDR1 is MGHRA and CDR2 is YSYEKL in the germline V gene. V gave up 0 bases and J gave up 6 bases, with 6 bases separating them. The CDR3 sequence is 13 residues long. Here the CDR3 reads CASSQDQVNEQFF. CDR3 bases: TGCGCCAGCAGCCAAGATCAAGTCAATGAGCAGTTCTTC.